The TCR beta chain described here comes from a study of blood T cells in healthy people across ages. With a J-beta primer mix and a sample-barcoded 5' primer, a second PCR ran about 7 to 11 cycles. MiXCR, run by TCRdb on the 5' RACE reads, gives a single entry per CDR3 protein. Found here are about 1,000,000 distinct CDR3 sequences, more than 40% of them singletons; the top ten hold approximately 20%. This clonotype showed up just once. One end of the junction does not line up with germline, which may come from a read error. CDR3 length equals 16 residues. CDR1 is MDHEN, CDR2 SYDVKM, per germline. This chain uses TRBV28 with TRBJ2-1; 7 bases are shared with TRBD2. Source material: blood. The clonotype originates from a woman aged 60 to 75 in good health. Here the CDR3 reads CTSSLSRLAVNNEQFF. In DNA, the CDR3 is TGTACCAGCAGTTTAAGTAGGCTAGCGGTAAACAATGAGCAGTTCTTC.